One sample yielded the 30 T cell receptor beta chains listed below, sequenced in a study of control samples from healthy donors and cancer patients. Libraries were prepared by immunoSEQ multiplex PCR; TCRdb keeps only in-frame clonotypes and omits some of them. The sample yields roughly 130,000 clones, approximately 90% seen once. Sequenced: blood. Receptors originate from a young man in good health.

This chain connects TRBV29-1 to TRBJ1-5, with D perhaps TRBD1 (5 bases). This CDR3 has 13 amino acids. CDR1 is SQVTM, CDR2 ANQGSEA, per germline. V lost 4 bases to trimming and J lost 2 bases, with 9 bases between them. The CDR3, as DNA: TGCAGCGTTGCTGGGGACGGCAATCAGCCCCAGCATTTT. Encoded protein: CSVAGDGNQPQHF.

This clone has just a few counts. The gene calls are TRBV6-1 and TRBJ1-1; D perhaps matches TRBD1 (6 bases). Trimming took 4 bases from V and 1 from J, leaving 19 bases between them. From germline, CDR1 is MNHNS and CDR2 SASEGT. CDR3 length: 17 residues. The CDR3 nucleotides read TGTGCCAGCAGTGCTCACCGACAGGCCAATACGAACACTGAAGCTTTCTTT. Translation gives CASSAHRQANTNTEAFF.

The chain joins TRBV7-9 to TRBJ2-3; TRBD2 agrees at 7 bases. V shed 5 bases, J shed 2 bases, and the junction held 7 bases outside the gene matches. The germline gives CDR1 SEHNR, CDR2 FQNEAQ (reference sequence). The length of the CDR3 is 15 residues. Here the CDR3 DNA reads TGTGCCAGCAGCACGGGGGGACTACTCACAGATACGCAGTATTTT. Translating it yields CASSTGGLLTDTQYF.

The V and J genes are TRBV27 and TRBJ1-5; TRBD1 agrees at 7 bases. The CDR3 sequence is 16 residues long. Trimming cost V 3 bases and J 0 bases; bases outside gene matches: 5. Germline lookup yields CDR1 MNHEY and CDR2 SMNVEV (reference sequence). The CDR3 region has the DNA TGTGCCAGCAGTTTGAGGGGGCAGTATAGCAATCAGCCCCAGCATTTT. Translation: CASSLRGQYSNQPQHF.

The J gene is TRBJ2-7, the V gene TRBV5-1; D not resolved. The germline gives CDR1 SGHRS, CDR2 YFSETQ. Trimming took 0 bases from V and 3 from J, leaving 13 bases between them. The CDR3 spans 15 residues. The DNA for the CDR3 is TGCGCCAGCAGCTTGGGGCAGAATCTAAACTACGAGCAGTACTTC. It translates to CASSLGQNLNYEQYF.

This clone occurred once. The chain combines TRBV9 with TRBJ1-2; D not resolved. This CDR3 contains 14 residues. V lost 0 bases and J lost 8, with 14 bases in between. Germline V CDR1 and CDR2: SGDLS, YYNGEE. In nucleotides, the CDR3 is TGTGCCAGCAGCGTAGGTCGAGGAGTGAAGGGCTACACCTTC. Translated: CASSVGRGVKGYTF.

V usage is TRBV4-1 and J usage is TRBJ2-7; unclear D gene. The CDR3 runs 14 residues. V was cut by 0 bases and J by 6 bases, with 12 bases left in between. The germline CDR1 and CDR2 sequences are MGHRA and YSYEKL. CDR3 protein: CASSQEVLVLEQYF. The CDR3 DNA sequence: TGCGCCAGCAGCCAAGAGGTTTTGGTTCTCGAGCAGTACTTC.

The V call is TRBV6-5, the J call TRBJ1-2; D might be TRBD1 (5 bases). Looked up from germline, CDR1 is MNHEY and CDR2 is SVGAGI. The CDR3 is 12 residues long. V lost 6 bases and J lost 5, with 10 bases in between. The CDR3 DNA reads as TGTGCCAGCAGCTCTGACAGATATGGCTACACCTTC. Its protein is CASSSDRYGYTF.

Notes on this clone: Other nucleotide sequences in the sample specify the same CDR3. This chain links TRBV5-6 with TRBJ1-5; a possible D gene is TRBD1 (5 bases). The length of the CDR3 is 13 residues. The V and J ends lost 4 bases and 7 bases respectively, with 12 bases between them. Germline V lookup: CDR1 SGHDT, CDR2 YYEEEE. The CDR3 DNA is TGTGCCAGCAGCCCGGGGCGGGACCAGCCCCAGCATTTT. It codes for CASSPGRDQPQHF.

J is TRBJ1-5 and V is TRBV18, with TRBD1 identical over 7 bases. CDR1 is KGHSH, CDR2 LQKENI, per germline. After removal of 4 bases from V and 3 bases from J, the junction contained 3 bases not matched to a gene. The length of the CDR3 is 14 residues. The CDR3 coding sequence is TGTGCCAGCTCACTACAGGGGAACAATCAGCCCCAGCATTTT. As protein: CASSLQGNNQPQHF.

The genes are TRBV6-4 and TRBJ2-2, with D possibly being TRBD1 (5 bases). Germline CDR1 reads MRHNA; CDR2 reads SNTAGT. Trimming removed 5 bases at V and 1 base at J, with 5 bases between. The CDR3 loop spans 13 amino acids. The CDR3 reads CASSTGNTGELFF. CDR3 in DNA: TGTGCCAGCAGTACAGGGAACACCGGGGAGCTGTTTTTT.

The chain carries TRBV6-6 and TRBJ1-1, with D tentatively TRBD1 (5 bases). Germline V gives CDR1 MNHNY, CDR2 SVGAGI (reference sequence). This CDR3 region has 15 residues. The V end lost 6 bases, the J end lost 4 bases, and 18 bases lay between the germline ends. The CDR3 region is CASSPGGARITEAFF. CDR3 DNA: TGTGCCAGCAGCCCTGGAGGGGCGCGGATCACTGAAGCTTTCTTT.

This sequence joins TRBV6-1 and TRBJ1-1; the D is unclear. This CDR3 contains 13 residues. With 2 bases removed from V and 3 bases from J, the gap between germline ends came to 7 bases. Germline assignment: CDR1 MNHNS and CDR2 SASEGT. The DNA for the CDR3 is TGTGCCAGCAGTGAACATCTGTACACTGAAGCTTTCTTT. This sequence encodes CASSEHLYTEAFF.

This sequence joins TRBV19 and TRBJ1-1; 8 bases are a match to TRBD1. This CDR3 contains 15 residues. Germline V lookup: CDR1 LNHDA, CDR2 SQIVND (reference sequence). The ends lost 3 bases at V and 0 bases at J; junction bases unmatched: 3. CDR3 residues: CASSMDRDMNTEAFF. CDR3 DNA sequence: TGTGCCAGTAGTATGGACAGGGATATGAACACTGAAGCTTTCTTT.

V and J are TRBV24-1 and TRBJ2-3; 7 bases map to TRBD1. The ends lost 2 bases at V and 5 bases at J; junction bases unmatched: 9. Looked up from germline, CDR1 is KGHDR and CDR2 is SFDVKD. The CDR3 spans 16 residues. The CDR3 reads CATSDYVQGVGDTQYF. CDR3 bases: TGTGCCACCAGTGATTATGTGCAGGGGGTAGGAGATACGCAGTATTTT.

Only a few counts were recorded for this clone. This sequence joins TRBV7-6 and TRBJ2-7; TRBD2 agrees at 7 bases. This CDR3 is built from 15 residues. From germline, CDR1 is SGHVS and CDR2 FNYEAQ. V lost 5 bases to trimming and J lost 1 base; unmatched junction nucleotides: 8. CDR3 residues: CASSLPGGGSYEQYF. The CDR3 DNA follows: TGTGCCAGCAGCCTCCCCGGCGGGGGTTCCTACGAGCAGTACTTC. The full variable domain, rest sourced from reference TRBV7-6 and TRBJ2-7, is GAGVSQSPRYKVTKRGQDVALRCDPISGHVSLYWYRQALGQGPEFLTYFNYEAQQDKSGLPNDRFSAERPEGSISTLTIQRTEQRDSAMYRCASSLPGGGSYEQYFGPGTRLTVT.

The V call is TRBV6-1, the J call TRBJ1-6, with 8 bases lining up with TRBD1. The CDR3 consists of 18 residues. Germline values: CDR1 MNHNS, CDR2 SASEGT. The V and J ends lost 3 bases and 8 bases, in that order; junction bases with no gene match: 15. CDR3 sequence reads: CASSEFLLTGGRHSPLHF. CDR3 sequence (DNA): TGTGCCAGCAGTGAGTTTCTTTTAACAGGGGGTCGACATTCACCCCTCCACTTT.

The V call is TRBV4-1, the J call TRBJ2-5; the match to TRBD2 covers 11 bases. This CDR3 is built from 15 residues. V lost 1 base and J lost 7; bases outside the gene matches: 5. The V gene's germline CDR1 is MGHRA and CDR2 YSYEKL. Here the CDR3 DNA reads TGCGCCAGCAGCCAAGGACCGCTAGCGGGGGGGACCCAGTACTTC. Its translation is CASSQGPLAGGTQYF.

This clone was picked up one time. The V and J genes are TRBV11-2 and TRBJ2-2; no clear D. Trimming cost V 5 bases and J 3 bases, with 7 bases left between them. The CDR3 runs 13 residues. CDR1 is SGHAT, CDR2 FQNNGV, per germline. CDR3 sequence reads: CASSITYTGELFF. DNA of the CDR3: TGTGCCAGCAGCATCACCTACACCGGGGAGCTGTTTTTT.

The rearrangement uses TRBV4-1 and TRBJ2-5; TRBD2 might be the D (6 bases). V was trimmed by 0 bases and J by 3 bases, leaving 20 bases between them. CDR1 and CDR2 (germline): MGHRA, YSYEKL. There are 18 residues in the CDR3. In DNA, the CDR3 is TGCGCCAGCAGCCAAGAGGGAGGAGGGTTCCCCAGGGAAGAGACCCAGTACTTC. Its translation is CASSQEGGGFPREETQYF.

The chain recombines TRBV24-1 with TRBJ2-3; 7 bases align to TRBD2. V was pared by 3 bases and J by 2 bases, with 10 bases of the junction left unmatched. Germline V gene lookup returns CDR1 KGHDR and CDR2 SFDVKD. CDR3 length equals 17 residues. The CDR3 here is CATSDRVSGSNTDTQYF. CDR3 in DNA: TGTGCCACCAGTGATCGAGTTAGCGGGTCGAACACAGATACGCAGTATTTT.

The CDR3 here is CASSRGQGLGNEQFF. CDR3 DNA sequence: TGTGCCAGCAGCAGGGGACAGGGGTTGGGAAATGAGCAGTTCTTC. The chain couples TRBV5-8 to TRBJ2-1; the match to TRBD1 covers 10 bases. V lost 4 bases, J lost 7 bases, and 8 bases stayed unmatched. The CDR3 spans 15 residues. Germline CDR1 reads SGHTS; CDR2 reads YDEGEE.

The chain has TRBV19 and TRBJ2-1; no firm D call. This CDR3 has 13 amino acids. V was shortened by 3 bases and J by 5 bases, with 8 bases between the two germline ends. CDR1 LNHDA and CDR2 SQIVND come from the germline V gene (reference sequence). CDR3 sequence reads: CASSMWANNEQFF. The CDR3 DNA sequence: TGTGCCAGTAGTATGTGGGCCAACAATGAGCAGTTCTTC.

V usage is TRBV12-3 or TRBV12-4 and J usage is TRBJ2-5, with D tentatively TRBD2 (6 bases). V was shortened by 7 bases and J by 5 bases, with 8 bases between the two germline ends. The CDR3 runs to 11 residues. The CDR3 protein is CASTRGETQYF. Here the CDR3 DNA reads TGTGCCAGCACCCGGGGGGAGACCCAGTACTTC.

The chain uses TRBV6-5 and TRBJ1-4; D perhaps matches TRBD1 (5 bases). V lost 6 bases, J lost 7 bases, and 18 bases lay in between. CDR1 and CDR2 from the germline V gene are MNHEY and SVGAGI. CDR3 length: 15 amino acids. CDR3 loop: CASSRDSRGGEKLFF. CDR3 nucleotides: TGTGCCAGCAGCCGGGACTCCCGTGGGGGTGAAAAACTGTTTTTT.

This chain joins TRBV15 and TRBJ2-7; 9 bases line up with TRBD1. The V gene's germline CDR1 is LNHNV and CDR2 YYDKDF (reference sequence). Germline trimming cut 4 bases from V and 3 bases from J; bases unmatched to any gene: 4. CDR3 length: 14 residues. CDR3 residues: CATSIVTGGYEQYF. DNA of the CDR3: TGTGCCACCAGCATAGTGACAGGGGGCTACGAGCAGTACTTC.

The chain combines TRBV6-5 with TRBJ1-1; D is undetermined. With 0 bases removed from V and 5 bases from J, the gap between germline ends came to 10 bases. Germline V gene lookup returns CDR1 MNHEY and CDR2 SVGAGI. The CDR3 is 14 residues long. CDR3 nucleotides: TGTGCCAGCAGTTACTCCCAGTGGCGGACTGAAGCTTTCTTT. This codes for CASSYSQWRTEAFF.

Judged by abundance, this clone is medium-sized. This rearrangement joins TRBV12-2 to TRBJ1-2. TRBV12-2 is labeled a pseudogene. The length of the CDR3 is 16 residues. The CDR3 DNA reads as TGTGCAAGTCGCTTATCCTACAGCGGGACAGACTATGGCTACACCTTC. Translated: CASRLSYSGTDYGYTF.

The chain has TRBV9 and TRBJ2-3; D ambiguous. The CDR3 extends over 14 amino acids. The ends were cut back, 0 bases at V and 0 bases at J, with 5 bases in the middle. Germline assignment: CDR1 SGDLS and CDR2 YYNGEE. The CDR3 region is CASSVDYSTDTQYF. CDR3 nucleotides: TGTGCCAGCAGCGTAGACTACAGCACAGATACGCAGTATTTT.

V is TRBV27 and J is TRBJ2-7; possibly TRBD1 or TRBD2 for D (5 bases each). V was shortened by 1 base and J by 2 bases, with 21 bases between the two germline ends. The CDR3 has 18 amino acids. Germline V CDR1 and CDR2: MNHEY, SMNVEV (reference sequence). The CDR3 reads CASSLLVSGPIKAYEQYF. CDR3 coding DNA: TGTGCCAGCAGTTTATTGGTCTCGGGACCCATAAAGGCCTACGAGCAGTACTTC.